The 30 T cell receptor beta chains below were found in one sample sequenced in a study of blood T cell repertoires in COVID-19. The protocol was immunoSEQ multiplex PCR, while the TCRdb copy is restricted to in-frame clones and leaves out a portion. The table includes 140,000 to 150,000 clones, 80% detected once. Material for sequencing was peripheral blood. These receptors all stem from a man between 65 and 80 years old who had recovered from COVID-19.

V and J are TRBV6-1 and TRBJ2-1; 10 positions agree with TRBD2. The CDR3 spans 14 residues. The trim removed 0 bases at V and 16 bases at J, leaving 9 bases unmatched. Germline CDR1 and CDR2: MNHNS and SASEGT. Here the CDR3 DNA reads TGTGCCAGCAGTGAAGCGCCCAGCGGGAGGGCGCTTTTCTTC. Its translation is CASSEAPSGRALFF.

The chain links TRBV5-1 to TRBJ1-1, with TRBD1 identical over 8 bases. After removal of 0 bases from V and 2 bases from J, the junction contained 3 bases not matched to a gene. CDR3 length: 15 amino acids. Per germline, CDR1 SGHRS and CDR2 YFSETQ. CDR3 loop: CASSLADRDNTEAFF. CDR3 DNA: TGCGCCAGCAGCTTGGCGGACAGGGATAACACTGAAGCTTTCTTT.

J is TRBJ2-2 and V is TRBV27; TRBD1 matches at 8 bases. The germline V gene encodes CDR1 MNHEY and CDR2 SMNVEV (reference sequence). CDR3 size: 14 residues. The trim removed 6 bases at V and 6 bases at J, leaving 6 bases unmatched. The CDR3 loop is CASSDRGSPGELFF. The CDR3 coding sequence is TGTGCCAGCAGCGACAGGGGATCCCCCGGGGAGCTGTTTTTT.

The CDR3 DNA sequence: TGTGCCAGCAGCTTAACCGGGACTAGCGGAGAGACCCAGTACTTC. Protein sequence: CASSLTGTSGETQYF. The genes are TRBV11-2 and TRBJ2-5, with 11 bases aligning to TRBD2. The V segment lost 2 bases and the J segment 4 bases; nucleotides outside the gene matches: 3. Germline V gene sequence: CDR1 SGHAT, CDR2 FQNNGV. The CDR3 totals 15 residues.

V gene TRBV27 combines with J gene TRBJ2-2; D unclear. Trimming shortened V by 0 bases and J by 7 bases, and 6 bases separated the two germline ends. Germline V gene data show CDR1 as MNHEY and CDR2 as SMNVEV (reference sequence). CDR3 length: 13 residues. For the CDR3, the DNA is TGTGCCAGCAGTTTATCTCTAGTCGGGGAGCTGTTTTTT. Amino acid sequence: CASSLSLVGELFF.

The chain employs TRBV10-3 and TRBJ2-7; TRBD2 matches at 15 bases. This CDR3 comprises 16 residues. Germline V gene sequence: CDR1 ENHRY, CDR2 SYGVKD. Trimming at V came to 3 bases and at J to 7 bases, leaving 7 bases not matched to a gene. CDR3 loop: CAISEPGLAGGGEQYF. CDR3 nucleotide sequence: TGTGCCATCAGTGAACCGGGACTAGCGGGAGGTGGGGAGCAGTACTTC.

This clone appeared once. The V gene is TRBV5-1, the J gene TRBJ2-3, with TRBD2 identical over 7 bases. V shed 4 bases and J 0 bases; nucleotides not matched to a gene: 11. Germline V gene lookup returns CDR1 SGHRS and CDR2 YFSETQ. The CDR3 totals 17 residues. The CDR3 nucleotides read TGCGCCAGCAGCCAGCCGCCTAGCGGACCTAGCACAGATACGCAGTATTTT. Its translation: CASSQPPSGPSTDTQYF.

V usage is TRBV5-1 and J usage is TRBJ2-1, with TRBD2 identical over 12 bases. Germline CDR1 reads SGHRS; CDR2 reads YFSETQ. The CDR3 consists of 17 residues. V lost 0 bases to trimming and J lost 6 bases; unmatched junction nucleotides: 7. This CDR3 is CASSLALAGGLFNEQFF. CDR3 coding DNA: TGCGCCAGCAGCTTGGCGCTAGCGGGAGGGCTTTTCAATGAGCAGTTCTTC.

A few counts support this clone. The sample holds other DNA sequences that translate to the same CDR3. This chain links TRBV24-1 with TRBJ2-2; TRBD1 might be the D (5 bases). The germline V gene has CDR1 KGHDR and CDR2 SFDVKD. V lost 5 bases to trimming and J lost 1 base, with 7 bases between them. This CDR3 has 14 residues. In DNA form, the CDR3 reads TGTGCCACCAGTGGCCAGGGGAACACCGGGGAGCTGTTTTTT. Protein sequence: CATSGQGNTGELFF.

This clone appeared once. The chain combines TRBV21-1 with TRBJ2-7; TRBD1, the table's D call, lacks a check against the DNA. TRBV21-1 is a listed pseudogene. This CDR3 is 16 amino acids long. The CDR3 bases are TGTGCCAGCAGCAAAGGATCGGACAGGGATAAGTACGAGCAGTACTTC. This sequence encodes CASSKGSDRDKYEQYF.

The J gene is TRBJ2-7, the V gene TRBV7-2; D possibly corresponds to TRBD2 (5 bases). Trimming left V 4 bases short and J 6 bases short, with 10 bases between. CDR3 length: 12 amino acids. CDR1 is SGHTA, CDR2 FQGNSA, per germline. The CDR3 region has the DNA TGTGCCAGCAGCTCCCTCCGGGGCGAGCAGTACTTC. Encoded protein: CASSSLRGEQYF.

This CDR3 is CAPIQAVDTQYF. The CDR3 bases are TGTGCCCCTATCCAAGCGGTAGATACGCAGTATTTT. The chain recombines TRBV2 with TRBJ2-3; perhaps TRBD2 as D (5 bases). Trimming removed 11 bases at V and 5 bases at J, with 14 bases between. The germline V gene has CDR1 SNHLY and CDR2 FYNNEI. This CDR3 has 12 amino acids. Together with reference TRBV2 and TRBJ2-3, the CDR3 gives the full variable domain: EPEVTQTPSHQVTQMGQEVILRCVPISNHLYFYWYRQILGQKVEFLVSFYNNEISEKSEIFDDQFSVERPDGSNFTLKIRSTKLEDSAMYFCAPIQAVDTQYFGPGTRLTVL.

V usage is TRBV11-1 and J usage is TRBJ2-3; 11 nucleotides match TRBD2. The CDR3 is 15 amino acids. The ends lost 3 bases at V and 3 bases at J; junction bases unmatched: 2. Germline V gene lookup returns CDR1 SGHAT and CDR2 FQDESV (reference sequence). CDR3 in amino acids: CASSFTSGGTDTQYF. DNA for the CDR3: TGTGCCAGCAGCTTCACTAGCGGGGGAACAGATACGCAGTATTTT.

The gene calls are TRBV11-2 and TRBJ2-5; TRBD2 might be the D (6 bases). CDR1 and CDR2 (germline): SGHAT, FQNNGV. The V end lost 4 bases, the J end lost 1 base, and 13 bases lay between the germline ends. The length of the CDR3 is 15 residues. CDR3 sequence (DNA): TGTGCCAGCAGCTCACCGTCGGGACTCCAAGAGACCCAGTACTTC. It yields the protein CASSSPSGLQETQYF.

The rearrangement joins TRBV18 to TRBJ2-6; maybe TRBD2 (5 bases). Germline-derived CDR1 and CDR2 are KGHSH and LQKENI. The CDR3 covers 15 residues. V was shortened by 3 bases and J by 4 bases, with 10 bases between the two germline ends. The CDR3 loop is CASSPGAAGANVLTF. DNA for the CDR3: TGTGCCAGCTCACCGGGAGCGGCAGGGGCCAACGTCCTGACTTTC.

This chain joins TRBV14 and TRBJ2-1; 15 bases are a match to TRBD2. Germline loops: CDR1 SGHDN, CDR2 FVKESK. The CDR3 extends over 16 amino acids. Trimming at V came to 3 bases and at J to 8 bases, leaving 5 bases not matched to a gene. CDR3 in amino acids: CASSQSGLAGGYEQFF. The CDR3 DNA sequence: TGTGCCAGCAGCCAGTCGGGACTAGCGGGAGGTTATGAGCAGTTCTTC.

The gene calls are TRBV30 and TRBJ1-1, with 9 bases matching TRBD1. The germline CDR1 and CDR2 sequences are GTSNPN and SVGIG (reference sequence). Germline trimming cut 5 bases from V and 4 bases from J; bases unmatched to any gene: 5. The CDR3 is 13 amino acids. In DNA, the CDR3 is TGTGCCTGGTCAGGGACAGGGATCACTGAAGCTTTCTTT. Translating it yields CAWSGTGITEAFF.

This rearrangement joins TRBV27 to TRBJ2-1; D is unresolved. The germline V and J ends were trimmed by 2 bases and 1 base, with 9 bases remaining between them. In germline, CDR1 is MNHEY, CDR2 SMNVEV (reference sequence). The CDR3 is 15 residues long. The CDR3 sequence: CASSLSHPSYNEQFF. CDR3 coding DNA: TGTGCCAGCAGTTTAAGCCATCCTTCCTACAATGAGCAGTTCTTC.

This rearrangement joins TRBV11-2 to TRBJ2-7; the D is unclear. Trimming stripped 1 base from V and 4 bases from J, with 14 bases between. The CDR3 has 15 residues. Germline lookup yields CDR1 SGHAT and CDR2 FQNNGV. The CDR3 protein is CASSLVPQALYEQYF. Written as DNA, the CDR3 is TGTGCCAGCAGCTTAGTCCCCCAAGCCCTATACGAGCAGTACTTC.

CDR3 residues: CASSHFGRVYEQYF. Written as DNA, the CDR3 is TGTGCCAGCAGTCATTTCGGTAGAGTCTACGAGCAGTACTTC. This chain links TRBV27 with TRBJ2-7; D not resolved. This CDR3 comprises 14 residues. CDR1 is MNHEY, CDR2 SMNVEV, per germline (reference sequence). Trimming took 5 bases from V and 3 from J, leaving 14 bases between them.

The CDR3 reads CASSQEVLVGLNSPLHF. CDR3 DNA sequence: TGCGCCAGCAGCCAAGAGGTGCTCGTGGGCCTGAATTCACCCCTCCACTTT. This chain connects TRBV4-3 to TRBJ1-6; D call uncertain. The CDR3 loop spans 17 amino acids. CDR1 is LGHNA, CDR2 YSLEER, per germline. The V gene lost 0 bases and the J gene lost 7 bases, with 16 bases spanning the gap.

The rearrangement links TRBV19 to TRBJ1-4; the match to TRBD1 covers 8 bases. The CDR3 consists of 16 residues. Per germline, CDR1 LNHDA and CDR2 SQIVND (reference sequence). V lost 5 bases and J lost 2; bases outside the gene matches: 7. The CDR3 sequence: CASSGSRGQTNEKLFF. In DNA form, the CDR3 reads TGTGCCAGTAGTGGCTCCAGGGGGCAGACTAATGAAAAACTGTTTTTT. Using reference TRBV19 and TRBJ1-4 for the parts outside the CDR3, the full variable domain is DGGITQSPKYLFRKEGQNVTLSCEQNLNHDAMYWYRQDPGQGLRLIYYSQIVNDFQKGDIAEGYSVSREKKESFPLTVTSAQKNPTAFYLCASSGSRGQTNEKLFFGSGTQLSVL.

The chain couples TRBV30 to TRBJ1-5, with D perhaps matching TRBD1 (6 bases). The CDR3 covers 14 residues. Trimming stripped 3 bases from V and 7 bases from J, with 16 bases between. Germline loops: CDR1 GTSNPN, CDR2 SVGIG (reference sequence). Here the CDR3 DNA reads TGTGCCTGGAGCCCAACAGGGTCAGGACAGCCCCAGCATTTT. Residues: CAWSPTGSGQPQHF.

This chain connects TRBV5-1 to TRBJ1-1; 9 bases match TRBD1. This CDR3 region has 17 residues. Per germline, CDR1 SGHRS and CDR2 YFSETQ. The trim removed 4 bases at V and 0 bases at J, leaving 10 bases unmatched. Here the CDR3 DNA reads TGCGCCAGCAGCCCCCCAAGGACAGGGGACTTGAACACTGAAGCTTTCTTT. Its translation: CASSPPRTGDLNTEAFF.

With regard to this clone: The same CDR3 is also encoded by other DNA sequences in this sample. The CDR3 bases are TGTGCCTGGAGTGGGGGGCGGAATCAGCCCCAGCATTTT. As protein: CAWSGGRNQPQHF. The chain recombines TRBV30 with TRBJ1-5, with D possibly TRBD1 on 6 matching bases. Trimming took off 1 base at V and 4 bases at J, with 8 bases between the two ends. This CDR3 region has 13 residues. CDR1 and CDR2 from the germline V gene are GTSNPN and SVGIG (reference sequence).

This clone has a single count. The V and J genes are TRBV4-2 and TRBJ2-7; D possibly corresponds to TRBD2 (5 bases). Germline values: CDR1 LGHNA, CDR2 YNFKEQ. The length of the CDR3 is 13 residues. Trimming cost V 6 bases and J 0 bases, with 9 bases left between them. The CDR3 sequence: CASRAAASYEQYF. Written as DNA, the CDR3 is TGTGCCAGCAGGGCAGCGGCCTCCTACGAGCAGTACTTC.

DNA of the CDR3: TGTGCCAGCAGCTCTAATATGGGGGCCGAGCAGTACTTC. Protein: CASSSNMGAEQYF. The genes are TRBV7-6 and TRBJ2-7; D is possibly TRBD1 (6 bases). From germline, CDR1 is SGHVS and CDR2 FNYEAQ. The length of the CDR3 is 13 residues. V gave up 4 bases and J gave up 6 bases, with 13 bases separating them.

The chain combines TRBV5-1 with TRBJ2-1, with TRBD2 matching over 8 bases. The CDR3 is made up of 17 amino acids. The ends lost 0 bases at V and 0 bases at J; junction bases unmatched: 5. Looked up from germline, CDR1 is SGHRS and CDR2 is YFSETQ. CDR3 sequence: CASSLAGGASSYNEQFF. The CDR3 region has the DNA TGCGCCAGCAGCTTGGCCGGGGGGGCTAGCTCCTACAATGAGCAGTTCTTC.

V gene TRBV19 combines with J gene TRBJ2-1; 12 nucleotides match TRBD2. This CDR3 spans 18 amino acids. V lost 2 bases, J lost 1 base, and 6 bases stayed unmatched. Germline V gene sequence: CDR1 LNHDA, CDR2 SQIVND (reference sequence). CDR3 DNA sequence: TGTGCCAGTAGTATAAGGGCTAGCGGGAGGGTTTCCTACAATGAGCAGTTCTTC. Translating it yields CASSIRASGRVSYNEQFF.

The V and J genes are TRBV13 and TRBJ2-1; 13 nucleotides align to TRBD2. V lost 1 base to trimming and J lost 9 bases; unmatched junction nucleotides: 6. Germline V gene sequence: CDR1 PRHDT, CDR2 FYEKMQ (reference sequence). The CDR3 length is 16 residues. The DNA of the CDR3 is TGTGCCAGCAGCTTAGCAACACTAGCGGGAGGGGTTGAGCAGTTCTTC. It translates to CASSLATLAGGVEQFF.